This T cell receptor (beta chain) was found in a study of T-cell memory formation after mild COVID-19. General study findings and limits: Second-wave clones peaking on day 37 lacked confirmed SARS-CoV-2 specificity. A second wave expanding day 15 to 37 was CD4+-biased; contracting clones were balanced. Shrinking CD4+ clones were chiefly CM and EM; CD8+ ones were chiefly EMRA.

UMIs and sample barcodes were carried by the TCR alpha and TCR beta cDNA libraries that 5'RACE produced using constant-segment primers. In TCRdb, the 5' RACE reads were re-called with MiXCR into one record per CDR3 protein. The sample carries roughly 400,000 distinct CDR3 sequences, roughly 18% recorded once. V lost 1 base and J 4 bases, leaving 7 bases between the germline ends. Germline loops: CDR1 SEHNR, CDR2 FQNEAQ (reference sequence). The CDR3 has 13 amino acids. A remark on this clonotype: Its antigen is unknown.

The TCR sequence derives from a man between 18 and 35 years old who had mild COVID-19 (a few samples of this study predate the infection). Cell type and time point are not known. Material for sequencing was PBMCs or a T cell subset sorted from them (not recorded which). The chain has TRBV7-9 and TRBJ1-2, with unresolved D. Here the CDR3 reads CASSLGQRYGYTF. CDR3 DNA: TGTGCCAGCAGCTTAGGCCAGCGCTATGGCTACACCTTC.